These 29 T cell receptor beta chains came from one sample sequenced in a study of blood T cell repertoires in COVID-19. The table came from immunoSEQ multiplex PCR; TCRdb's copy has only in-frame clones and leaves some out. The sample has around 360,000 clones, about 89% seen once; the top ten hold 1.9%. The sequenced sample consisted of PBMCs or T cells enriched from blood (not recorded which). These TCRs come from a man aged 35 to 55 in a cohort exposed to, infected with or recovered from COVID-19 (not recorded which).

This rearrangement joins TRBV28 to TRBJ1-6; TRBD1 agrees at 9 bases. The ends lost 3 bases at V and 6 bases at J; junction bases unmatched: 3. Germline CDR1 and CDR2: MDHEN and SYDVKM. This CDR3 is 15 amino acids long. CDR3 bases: TGTGCCAGCAGTTTGGGGGACAGGGTTAATTCACCCCTCCACTTT. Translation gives CASSLGDRVNSPLHF.

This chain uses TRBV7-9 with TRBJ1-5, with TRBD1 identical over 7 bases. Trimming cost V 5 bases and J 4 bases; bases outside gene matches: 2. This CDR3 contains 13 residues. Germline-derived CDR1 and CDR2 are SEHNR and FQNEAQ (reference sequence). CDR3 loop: CASSAGGNQPQHF. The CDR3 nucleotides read TGTGCCAGCAGCGCAGGGGGGAATCAGCCCCAGCATTTT.

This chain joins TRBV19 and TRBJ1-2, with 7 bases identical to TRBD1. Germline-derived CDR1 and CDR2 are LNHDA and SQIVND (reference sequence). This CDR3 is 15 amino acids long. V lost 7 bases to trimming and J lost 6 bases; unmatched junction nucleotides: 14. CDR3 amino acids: CASTLQTGLYHGYTF. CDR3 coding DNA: TGTGCCAGTACCCTACAGACAGGGCTTTATCATGGCTACACCTTC.

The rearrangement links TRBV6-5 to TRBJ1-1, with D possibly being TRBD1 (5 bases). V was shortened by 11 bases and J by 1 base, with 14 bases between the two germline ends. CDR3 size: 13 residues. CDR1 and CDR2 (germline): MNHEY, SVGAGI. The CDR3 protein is CASRRGANTEAFF. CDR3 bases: TGTGCCTCTCGGAGGGGCGCGAACACTGAAGCTTTCTTT.

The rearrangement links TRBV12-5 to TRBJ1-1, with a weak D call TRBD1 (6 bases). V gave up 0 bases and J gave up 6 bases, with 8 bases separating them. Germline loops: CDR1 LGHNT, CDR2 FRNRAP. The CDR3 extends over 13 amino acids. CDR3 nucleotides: TGTGCTAGTGGTTTGGTTGGGGGCGCTGAAGCTTTCTTT. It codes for CASGLVGGAEAFF.

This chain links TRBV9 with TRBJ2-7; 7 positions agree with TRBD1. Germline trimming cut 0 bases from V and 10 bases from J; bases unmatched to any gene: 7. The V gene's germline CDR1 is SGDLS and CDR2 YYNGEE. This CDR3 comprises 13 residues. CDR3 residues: CASSVAYRGDQYF. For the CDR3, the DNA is TGTGCCAGCAGCGTAGCTTACAGGGGCGATCAGTACTTC.

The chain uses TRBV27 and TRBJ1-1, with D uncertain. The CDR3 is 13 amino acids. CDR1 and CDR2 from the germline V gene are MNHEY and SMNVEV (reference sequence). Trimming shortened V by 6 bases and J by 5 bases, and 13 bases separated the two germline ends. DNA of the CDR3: TGTGCCAGCAGGCCTAGGTTTCGTACTGAAGCTTTCTTT. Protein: CASRPRFRTEAFF.

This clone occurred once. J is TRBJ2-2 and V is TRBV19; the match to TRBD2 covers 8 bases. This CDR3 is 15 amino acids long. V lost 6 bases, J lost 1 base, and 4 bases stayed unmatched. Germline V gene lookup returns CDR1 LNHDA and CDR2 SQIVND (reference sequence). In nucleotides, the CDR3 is TGTGCCAGTAGCCCCCGGGGGGGGAACACCGGGGAGCTGTTTTTT. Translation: CASSPRGGNTGELFF.

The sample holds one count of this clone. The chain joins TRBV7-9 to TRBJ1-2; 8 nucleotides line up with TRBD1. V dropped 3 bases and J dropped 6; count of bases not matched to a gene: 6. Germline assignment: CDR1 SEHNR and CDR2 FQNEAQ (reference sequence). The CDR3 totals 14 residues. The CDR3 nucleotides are TGTGCCAGCAGCTTTTTACAGGGGGGCAATGGCTACACCTTC. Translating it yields CASSFLQGGNGYTF.

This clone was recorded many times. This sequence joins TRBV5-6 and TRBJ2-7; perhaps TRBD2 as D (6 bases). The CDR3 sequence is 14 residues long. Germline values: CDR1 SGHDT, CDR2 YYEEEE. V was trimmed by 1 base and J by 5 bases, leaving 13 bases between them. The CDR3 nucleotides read TGTGCCAGCAGCTTGAATCGGGAGACCCACGAGCAGTACTTC. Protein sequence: CASSLNRETHEQYF. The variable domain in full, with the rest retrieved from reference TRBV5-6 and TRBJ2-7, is DAGVTQSPTHLIKTRGQQVTLRCSPKSGHDTVSWYQQALGQGPQFIFQYYEEEERQRGNFPDRFSGHQFPNYSSELNVNALLLGDSALYLCASSLNRETHEQYFGPGTRLTVT.

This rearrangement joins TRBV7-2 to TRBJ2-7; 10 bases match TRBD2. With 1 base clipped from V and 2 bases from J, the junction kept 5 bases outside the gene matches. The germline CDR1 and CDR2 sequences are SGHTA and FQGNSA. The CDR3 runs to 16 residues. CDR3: CASSLGSGRLPYEQYF. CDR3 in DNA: TGTGCCAGCAGCTTAGGTAGCGGGAGGTTACCCTACGAGCAGTACTTC.

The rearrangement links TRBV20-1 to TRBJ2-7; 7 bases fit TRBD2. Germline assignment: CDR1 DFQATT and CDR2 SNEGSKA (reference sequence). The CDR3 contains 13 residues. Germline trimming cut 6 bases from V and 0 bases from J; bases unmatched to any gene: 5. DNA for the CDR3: TGCAGTGCAAGTGCGGGAGACTCCTACGAGCAGTACTTC. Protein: CSASAGDSYEQYF.

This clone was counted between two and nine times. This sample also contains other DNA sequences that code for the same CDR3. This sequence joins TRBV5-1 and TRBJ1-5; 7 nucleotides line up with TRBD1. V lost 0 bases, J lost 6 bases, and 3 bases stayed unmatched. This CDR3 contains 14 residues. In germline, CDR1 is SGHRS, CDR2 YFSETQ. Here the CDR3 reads CASSLGGGSQPQHF. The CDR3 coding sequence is TGCGCCAGCAGCTTGGGAGGGGGCTCTCAGCCCCAGCATTTT.

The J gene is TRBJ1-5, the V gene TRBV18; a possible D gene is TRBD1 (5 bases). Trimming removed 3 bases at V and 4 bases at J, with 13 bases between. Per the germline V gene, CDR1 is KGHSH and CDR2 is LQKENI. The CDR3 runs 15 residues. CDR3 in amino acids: CASSPGRAGNQPQHF. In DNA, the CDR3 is TGTGCCAGCTCACCGGGCAGGGCGGGAAATCAGCCCCAGCATTTT.

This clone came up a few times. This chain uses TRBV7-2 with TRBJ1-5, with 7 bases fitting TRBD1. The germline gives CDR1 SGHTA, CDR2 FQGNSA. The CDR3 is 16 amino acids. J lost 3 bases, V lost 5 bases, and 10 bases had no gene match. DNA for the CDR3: TGTGCCAGCAGCCCCCGGACAGGCCCTTTCAATCAGCCCCAGCATTTT. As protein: CASSPRTGPFNQPQHF.

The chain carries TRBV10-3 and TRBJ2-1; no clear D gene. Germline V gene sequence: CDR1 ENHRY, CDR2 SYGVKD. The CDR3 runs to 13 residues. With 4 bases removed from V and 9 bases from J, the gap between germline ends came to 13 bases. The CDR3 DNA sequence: TGTGCCATCAGTGTCCTCCCGTCGAGTGAGCAGTTCTTC. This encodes CAISVLPSSEQFF.

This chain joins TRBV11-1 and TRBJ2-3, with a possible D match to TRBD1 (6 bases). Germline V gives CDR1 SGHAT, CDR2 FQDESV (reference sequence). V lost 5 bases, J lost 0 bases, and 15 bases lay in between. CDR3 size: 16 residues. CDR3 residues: CASSQRTALSTDTQYF. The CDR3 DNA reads TGTGCCAGCAGCCAAAGGACAGCTCTCAGCACAGATACGCAGTATTTT.

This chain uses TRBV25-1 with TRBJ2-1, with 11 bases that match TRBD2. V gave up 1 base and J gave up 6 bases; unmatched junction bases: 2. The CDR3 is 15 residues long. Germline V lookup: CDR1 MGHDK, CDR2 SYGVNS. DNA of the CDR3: TGTGCCAGCAGTGAATTTAGCGGGAGGGTCAATGAGCAGTTCTTC. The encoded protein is CASSEFSGRVNEQFF.

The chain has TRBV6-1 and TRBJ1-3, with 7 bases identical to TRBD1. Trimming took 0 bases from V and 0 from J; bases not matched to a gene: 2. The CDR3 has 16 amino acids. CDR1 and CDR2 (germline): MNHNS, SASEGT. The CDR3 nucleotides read TGTGCCAGCAGTGAAGCGACAGGGAGCTCTGGAAACACCATATATTTT. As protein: CASSEATGSSGNTIYF.

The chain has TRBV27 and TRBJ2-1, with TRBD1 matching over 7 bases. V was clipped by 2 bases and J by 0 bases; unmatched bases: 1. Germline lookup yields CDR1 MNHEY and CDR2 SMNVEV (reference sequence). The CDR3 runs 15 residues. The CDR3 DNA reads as TGTGCCAGCAGTTTAACAGGGGACTCCTACAATGAGCAGTTCTTC. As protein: CASSLTGDSYNEQFF.

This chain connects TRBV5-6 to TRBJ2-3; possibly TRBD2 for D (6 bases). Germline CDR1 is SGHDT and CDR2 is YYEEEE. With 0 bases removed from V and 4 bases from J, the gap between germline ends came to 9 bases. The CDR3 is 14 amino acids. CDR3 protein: CASSLVGTPDTQYF. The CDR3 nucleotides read TGTGCCAGCAGCTTGGTGGGGACTCCAGATACGCAGTATTTT. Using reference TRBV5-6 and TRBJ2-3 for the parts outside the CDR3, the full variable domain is DAGVTQSPTHLIKTRGQQVTLRCSPKSGHDTVSWYQQALGQGPQFIFQYYEEEERQRGNFPDRFSGHQFPNYSSELNVNALLLGDSALYLCASSLVGTPDTQYFGPGTRLTVL.

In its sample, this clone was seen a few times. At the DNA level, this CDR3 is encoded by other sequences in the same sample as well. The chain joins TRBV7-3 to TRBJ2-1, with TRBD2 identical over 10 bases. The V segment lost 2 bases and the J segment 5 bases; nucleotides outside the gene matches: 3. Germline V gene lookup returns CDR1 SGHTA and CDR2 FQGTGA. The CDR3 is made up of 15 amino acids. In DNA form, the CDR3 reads TGTGCCAGCAGCTTACTAGCGGGGGCGGACAATGAGCAGTTCTTC. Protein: CASSLLAGADNEQFF.

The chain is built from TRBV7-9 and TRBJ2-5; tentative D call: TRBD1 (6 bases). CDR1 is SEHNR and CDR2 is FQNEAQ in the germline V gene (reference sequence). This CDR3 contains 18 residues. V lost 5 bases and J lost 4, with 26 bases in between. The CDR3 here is CASSGVRSQGRGRETQYF. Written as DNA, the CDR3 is TGTGCCAGCAGCGGCGTTAGATCACAGGGAAGAGGTCGAGAGACCCAGTACTTC.

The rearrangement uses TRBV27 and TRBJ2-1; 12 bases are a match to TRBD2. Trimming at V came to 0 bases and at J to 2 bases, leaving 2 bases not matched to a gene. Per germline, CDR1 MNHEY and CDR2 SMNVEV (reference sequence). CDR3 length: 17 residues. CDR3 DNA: TGTGCCAGCAGTTTATCGTCTAGCGGGAGGGCCTACAATGAGCAGTTCTTC. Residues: CASSLSSSGRAYNEQFF.

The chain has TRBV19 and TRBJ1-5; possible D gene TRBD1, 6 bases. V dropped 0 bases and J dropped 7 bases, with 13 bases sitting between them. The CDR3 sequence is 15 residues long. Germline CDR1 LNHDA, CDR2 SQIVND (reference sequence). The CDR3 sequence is CASSIEEQGIQPQHF. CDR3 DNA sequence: TGTGCCAGTAGTATAGAAGAACAGGGTATACAGCCCCAGCATTTT.

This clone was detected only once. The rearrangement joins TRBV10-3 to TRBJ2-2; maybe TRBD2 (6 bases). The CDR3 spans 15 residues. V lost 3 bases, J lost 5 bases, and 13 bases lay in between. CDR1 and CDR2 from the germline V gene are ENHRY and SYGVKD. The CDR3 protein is CAISDGGRFTGELFF. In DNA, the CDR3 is TGTGCCATCAGTGATGGAGGGAGGTTTACCGGGGAGCTGTTTTTT.

CDR3 region: CASSQDRGSVRNGYTF. The CDR3 DNA reads as TGTGCCAGCAGCCAAGATCGGGGATCGGTCAGGAATGGCTACACCTTC. The chain uses TRBV3-1 (or the pseudogene TRBV3-2) and TRBJ1-2; D not resolved. V lost 0 bases and J 6 bases, leaving 17 bases between the germline ends. Germline V gives CDR1 LGHDT, CDR2 YNNKEL (reference sequence). CDR3 size: 16 residues.

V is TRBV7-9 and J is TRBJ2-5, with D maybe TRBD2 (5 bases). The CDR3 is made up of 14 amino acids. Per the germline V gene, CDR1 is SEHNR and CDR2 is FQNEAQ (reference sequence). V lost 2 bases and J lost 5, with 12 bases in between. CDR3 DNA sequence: TGTGCCAGCAGCTTAAGAGGGCGAGGGGAGACCCAGTACTTC. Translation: CASSLRGRGETQYF.

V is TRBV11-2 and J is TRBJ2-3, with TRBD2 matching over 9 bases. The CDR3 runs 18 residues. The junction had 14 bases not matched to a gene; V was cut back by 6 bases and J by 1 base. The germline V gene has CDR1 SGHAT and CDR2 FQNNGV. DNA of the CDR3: TGTGCCAGCAGATCGGTCGGGGCTAGCGGGACTCGCACAGATACGCAGTATTTT. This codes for CASRSVGASGTRTDTQYF.